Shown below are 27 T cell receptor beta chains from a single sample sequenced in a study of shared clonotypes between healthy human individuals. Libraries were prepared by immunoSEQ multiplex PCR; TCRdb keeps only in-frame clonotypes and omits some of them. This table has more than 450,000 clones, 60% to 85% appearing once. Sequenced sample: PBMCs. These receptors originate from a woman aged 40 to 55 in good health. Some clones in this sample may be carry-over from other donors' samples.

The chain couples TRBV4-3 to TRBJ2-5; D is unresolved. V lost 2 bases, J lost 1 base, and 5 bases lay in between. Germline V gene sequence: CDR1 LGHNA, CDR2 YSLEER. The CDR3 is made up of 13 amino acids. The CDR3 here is CASSQSGQETQYF. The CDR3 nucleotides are TGCGCCAGCAGCCAATCAGGCCAAGAGACCCAGTACTTC.

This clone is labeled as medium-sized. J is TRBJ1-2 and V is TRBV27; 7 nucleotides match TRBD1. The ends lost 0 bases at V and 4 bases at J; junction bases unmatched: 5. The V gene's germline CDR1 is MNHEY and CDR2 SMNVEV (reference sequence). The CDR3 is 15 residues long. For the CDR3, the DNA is TGTGCCAGCAGTTTATCGCAGGGGGTGGGCTATGGCTACACCTTC. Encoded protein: CASSLSQGVGYGYTF.

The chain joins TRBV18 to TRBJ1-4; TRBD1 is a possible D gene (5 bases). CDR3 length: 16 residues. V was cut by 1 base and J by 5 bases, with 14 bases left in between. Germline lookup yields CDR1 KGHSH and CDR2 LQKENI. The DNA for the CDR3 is TGTGCCAGCTCACCACGGTTCGGGACTGAGAATGAAAAACTGTTTTTT. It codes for CASSPRFGTENEKLFF.

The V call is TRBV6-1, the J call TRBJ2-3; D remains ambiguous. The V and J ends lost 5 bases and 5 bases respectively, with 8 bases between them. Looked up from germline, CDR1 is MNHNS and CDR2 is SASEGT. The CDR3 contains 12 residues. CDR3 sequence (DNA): TGTGCCAGCAGTACGGACGGAGATACGCAGTATTTT. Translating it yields CASSTDGDTQYF.

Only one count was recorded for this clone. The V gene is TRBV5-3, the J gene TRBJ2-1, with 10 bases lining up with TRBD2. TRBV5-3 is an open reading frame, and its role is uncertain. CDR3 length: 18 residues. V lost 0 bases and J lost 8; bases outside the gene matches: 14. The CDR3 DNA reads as TGTGCCAGAAGCTTGGGCCGTGGGCTAGCGGGAGTCTCGGATGAGCAGTTCTTC. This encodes CARSLGRGLAGVSDEQFF.

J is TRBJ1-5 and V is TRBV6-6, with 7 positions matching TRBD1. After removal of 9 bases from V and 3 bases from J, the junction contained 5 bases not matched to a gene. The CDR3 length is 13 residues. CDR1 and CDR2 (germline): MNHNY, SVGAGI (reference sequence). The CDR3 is CASKDRVNQPQHF. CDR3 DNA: TGTGCCAGTAAAGACAGGGTCAATCAGCCCCAGCATTTT.

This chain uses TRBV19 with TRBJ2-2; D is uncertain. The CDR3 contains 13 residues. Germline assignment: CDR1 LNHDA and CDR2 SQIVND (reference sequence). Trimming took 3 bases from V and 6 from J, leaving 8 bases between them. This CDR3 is CASSIRVSGELFF. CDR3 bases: TGTGCCAGTAGTATCCGCGTTTCCGGGGAGCTGTTTTTT.

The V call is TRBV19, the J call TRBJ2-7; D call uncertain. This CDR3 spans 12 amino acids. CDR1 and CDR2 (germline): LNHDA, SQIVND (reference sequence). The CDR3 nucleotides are TGTGCAACCCCCAAGCAAGCCTACGAGCAGTACTTC. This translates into CATPKQAYEQYF.

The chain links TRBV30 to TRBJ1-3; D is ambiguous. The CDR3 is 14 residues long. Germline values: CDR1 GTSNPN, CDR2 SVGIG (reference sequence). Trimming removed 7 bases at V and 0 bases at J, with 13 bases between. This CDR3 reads CAFQSGNSGNTIYF. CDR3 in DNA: TGTGCCTTCCAGAGCGGTAACTCTGGAAACACCATATATTTT.

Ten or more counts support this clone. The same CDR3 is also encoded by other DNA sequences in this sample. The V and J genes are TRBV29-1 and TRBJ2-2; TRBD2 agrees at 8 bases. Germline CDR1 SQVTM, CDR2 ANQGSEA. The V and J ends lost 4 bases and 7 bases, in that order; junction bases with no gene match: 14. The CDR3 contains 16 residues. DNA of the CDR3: TGCAGCGTTGTAGGTGGTCCAGCGGGAGCTAGCGGGGAGCTGTTTTTT. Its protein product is CSVVGGPAGASGELFF.

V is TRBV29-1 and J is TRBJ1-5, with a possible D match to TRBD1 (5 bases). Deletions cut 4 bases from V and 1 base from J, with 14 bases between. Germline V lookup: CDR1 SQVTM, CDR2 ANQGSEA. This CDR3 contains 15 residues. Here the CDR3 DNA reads TGCAGCGTTGTGCTCCTTGGGGGGAGCAATCAGCCCCAGCATTTT. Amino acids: CSVVLLGGSNQPQHF.

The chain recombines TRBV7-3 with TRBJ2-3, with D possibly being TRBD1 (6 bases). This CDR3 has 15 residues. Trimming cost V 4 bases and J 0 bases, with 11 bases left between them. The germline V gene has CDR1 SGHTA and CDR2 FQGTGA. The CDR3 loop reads CASSSGQPSTDTQYF. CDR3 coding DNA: TGTGCCAGCAGCTCCGGACAGCCCAGCACAGATACGCAGTATTTT. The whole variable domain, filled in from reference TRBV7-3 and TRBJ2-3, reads GAGVSQTPSNKVTEKGKYVELRCDPISGHTALYWYRQSLGQGPEFLIYFQGTGAADDSGLPNDRFFAVRPEGSVSTLKIQRTERGDSAVYLCASSSGQPSTDTQYFGPGTRLTVL.

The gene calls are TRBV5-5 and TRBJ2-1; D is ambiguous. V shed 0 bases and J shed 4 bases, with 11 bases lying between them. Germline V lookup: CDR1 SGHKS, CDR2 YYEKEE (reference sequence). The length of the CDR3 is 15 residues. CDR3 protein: CASSLVAEPYNEQFF. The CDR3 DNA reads TGTGCCAGCAGCTTGGTTGCGGAACCTTACAATGAGCAGTTCTTC. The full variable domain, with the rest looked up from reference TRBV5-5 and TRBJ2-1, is DAGVTQSPTHLIKTRGQQVTLRCSPISGHKSVSWYQQVLGQGPQFIFQYYEKEERGRGNFPDRFSARQFPNYSSELNVNALLLGDSALYLCASSLVAEPYNEQFFGPGTRLTVL.

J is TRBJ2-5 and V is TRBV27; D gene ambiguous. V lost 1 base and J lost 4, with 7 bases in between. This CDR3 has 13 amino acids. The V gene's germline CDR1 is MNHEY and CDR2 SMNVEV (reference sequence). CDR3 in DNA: TGTGCCAGCAGTTTATTTTGGGGAGAGACCCAGTACTTC. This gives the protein CASSLFWGETQYF.

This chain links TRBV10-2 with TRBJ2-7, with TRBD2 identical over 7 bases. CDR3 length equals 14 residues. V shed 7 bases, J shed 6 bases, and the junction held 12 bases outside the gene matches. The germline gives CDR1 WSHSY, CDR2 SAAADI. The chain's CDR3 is CASTSAGRNGEQYF. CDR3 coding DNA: TGCGCCAGCACCTCAGCGGGGAGAAATGGCGAGCAGTACTTC.

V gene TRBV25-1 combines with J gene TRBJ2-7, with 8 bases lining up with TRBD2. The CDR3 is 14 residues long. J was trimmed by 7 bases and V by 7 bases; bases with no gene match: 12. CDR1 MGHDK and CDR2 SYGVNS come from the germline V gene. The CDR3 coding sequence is TGTGCCAGCAAGCCGGGACTAGACTACGGGGAGCAGTACTTC. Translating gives CASKPGLDYGEQYF.

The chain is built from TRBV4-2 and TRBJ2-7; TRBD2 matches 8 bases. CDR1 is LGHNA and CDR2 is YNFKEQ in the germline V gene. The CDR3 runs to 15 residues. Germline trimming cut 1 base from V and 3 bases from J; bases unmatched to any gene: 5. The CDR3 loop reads CASSQGPGLDYEQYF. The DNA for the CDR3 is TGTGCCAGCAGCCAAGGGCCGGGACTAGACTACGAGCAGTACTTC.

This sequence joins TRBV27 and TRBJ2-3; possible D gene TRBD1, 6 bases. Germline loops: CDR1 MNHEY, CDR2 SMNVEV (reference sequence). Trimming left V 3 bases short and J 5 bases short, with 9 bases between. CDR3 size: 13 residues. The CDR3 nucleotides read TGTGCCAGCAGTTTTAGGGGGTTAGATACGCAGTATTTT. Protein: CASSFRGLDTQYF.

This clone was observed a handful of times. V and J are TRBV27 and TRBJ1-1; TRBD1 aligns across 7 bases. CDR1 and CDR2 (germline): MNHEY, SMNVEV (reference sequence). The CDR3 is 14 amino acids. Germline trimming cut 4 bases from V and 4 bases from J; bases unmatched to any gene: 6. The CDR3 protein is CASSSYDRVTEAFF. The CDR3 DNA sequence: TGTGCCAGCAGTTCCTACGACAGGGTCACTGAAGCTTTCTTT.

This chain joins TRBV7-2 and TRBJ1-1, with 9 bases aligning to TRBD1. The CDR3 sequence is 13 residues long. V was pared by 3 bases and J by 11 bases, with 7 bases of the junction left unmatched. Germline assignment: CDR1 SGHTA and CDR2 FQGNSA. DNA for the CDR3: TGTGCCAGCAGCTTGGGACAGGGCGTTGCGGCTTTCTTT. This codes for CASSLGQGVAAFF.

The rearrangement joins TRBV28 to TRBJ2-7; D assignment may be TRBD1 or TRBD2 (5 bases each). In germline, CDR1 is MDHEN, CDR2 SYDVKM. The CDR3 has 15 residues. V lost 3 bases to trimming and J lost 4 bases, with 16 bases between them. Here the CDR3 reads CASSFPGQGRYEQYF. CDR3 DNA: TGTGCCAGCAGTTTCCCGGGCCAGGGACGATACGAGCAGTACTTC.

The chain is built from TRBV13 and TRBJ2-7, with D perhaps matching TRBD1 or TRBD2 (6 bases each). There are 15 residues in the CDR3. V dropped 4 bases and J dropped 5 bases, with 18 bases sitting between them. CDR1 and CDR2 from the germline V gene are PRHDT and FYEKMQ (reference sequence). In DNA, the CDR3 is TGTGCCAGCAGCTCGCTCGGGGGCAGGCTGGACGAGCAGTACTTC. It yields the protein CASSSLGGRLDEQYF.

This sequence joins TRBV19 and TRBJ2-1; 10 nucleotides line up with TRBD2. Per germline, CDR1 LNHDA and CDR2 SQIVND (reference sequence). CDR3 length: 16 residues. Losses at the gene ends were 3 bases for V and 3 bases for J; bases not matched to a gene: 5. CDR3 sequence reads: CASSMEVAGGYNEQFF. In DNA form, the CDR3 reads TGTGCCAGTAGTATGGAAGTAGCGGGAGGCTACAATGAGCAGTTCTTC.

For the CDR3, the DNA is TGTGCCAGCAGCTTCTATCACCAGGACTATAGCAATCAGCCCCAGCATTTT. Protein: CASSFYHQDYSNQPQHF. This sequence joins TRBV5-8 and TRBJ1-5; no clear D. V was cut by 2 bases and J by 0 bases, with 15 bases left in between. Germline V gene sequence: CDR1 SGHTS, CDR2 YDEGEE. This CDR3 is built from 17 residues.

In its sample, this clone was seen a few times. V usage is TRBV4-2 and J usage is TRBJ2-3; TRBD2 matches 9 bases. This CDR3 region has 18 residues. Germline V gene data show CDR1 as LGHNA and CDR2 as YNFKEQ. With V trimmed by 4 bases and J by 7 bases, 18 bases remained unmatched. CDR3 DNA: TGTGCCAGCAGCCTCAAGGGGAACGTCGGCGGGAGGGGATATACGCAGTATTTT. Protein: CASSLKGNVGGRGYTQYF.

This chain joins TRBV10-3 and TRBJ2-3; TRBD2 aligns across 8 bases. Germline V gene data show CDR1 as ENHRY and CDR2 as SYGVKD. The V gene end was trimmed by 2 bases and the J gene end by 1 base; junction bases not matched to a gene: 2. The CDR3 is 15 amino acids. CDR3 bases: TGTGCCATCAGTGAGCAGACTAGCGGCACAGATACGCAGTATTTT. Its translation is CAISEQTSGTDTQYF.

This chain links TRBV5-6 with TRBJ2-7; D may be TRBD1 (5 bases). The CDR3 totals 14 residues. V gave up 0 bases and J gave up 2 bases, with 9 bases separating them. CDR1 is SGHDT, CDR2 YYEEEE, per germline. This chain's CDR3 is CASSLASGTYEQYF. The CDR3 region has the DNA TGTGCCAGCAGCTTGGCCTCAGGGACCTACGAGCAGTACTTC. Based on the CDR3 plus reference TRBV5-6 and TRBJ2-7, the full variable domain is DAGVTQSPTHLIKTRGQQVTLRCSPKSGHDTVSWYQQALGQGPQFIFQYYEEEERQRGNFPDRFSGHQFPNYSSELNVNALLLGDSALYLCASSLASGTYEQYFGPGTRLTVT.